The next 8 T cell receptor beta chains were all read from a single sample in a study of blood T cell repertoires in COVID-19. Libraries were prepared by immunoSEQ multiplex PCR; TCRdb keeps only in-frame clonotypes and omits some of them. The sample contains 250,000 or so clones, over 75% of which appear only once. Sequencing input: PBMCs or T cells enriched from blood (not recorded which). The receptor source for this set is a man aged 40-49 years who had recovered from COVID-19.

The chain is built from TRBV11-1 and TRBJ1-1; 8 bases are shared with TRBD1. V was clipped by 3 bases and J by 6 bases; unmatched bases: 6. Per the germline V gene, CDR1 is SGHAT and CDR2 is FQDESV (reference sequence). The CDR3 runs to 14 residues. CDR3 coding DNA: TGTGCCAGCAGCTTCGGTGCAGGGGGCGCTGAAGCTTTCTTT. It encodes CASSFGAGGAEAFF.

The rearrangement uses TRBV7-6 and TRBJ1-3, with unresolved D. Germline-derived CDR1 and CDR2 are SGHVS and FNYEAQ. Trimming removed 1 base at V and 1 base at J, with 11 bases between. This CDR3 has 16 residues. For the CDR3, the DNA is TGTGCCAGCAGCTTAGTGGAGGGTTCATCTGGAAACACCATATATTTT. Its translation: CASSLVEGSSGNTIYF.

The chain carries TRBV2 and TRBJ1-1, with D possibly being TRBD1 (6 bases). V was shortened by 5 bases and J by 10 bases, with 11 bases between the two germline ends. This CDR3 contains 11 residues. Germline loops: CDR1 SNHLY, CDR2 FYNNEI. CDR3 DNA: TGTGCCAGCAGTTCAGGGGAGCGAGCTTTCTTT. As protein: CASSSGERAFF.

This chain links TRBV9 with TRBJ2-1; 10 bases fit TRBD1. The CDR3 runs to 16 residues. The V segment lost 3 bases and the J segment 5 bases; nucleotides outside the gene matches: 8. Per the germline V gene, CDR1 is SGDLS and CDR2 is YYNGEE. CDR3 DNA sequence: TGTGCCAGCAGCGCCAGACAGGGGGCGCCCGACAATGAGCAGTTCTTC. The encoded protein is CASSARQGAPDNEQFF.

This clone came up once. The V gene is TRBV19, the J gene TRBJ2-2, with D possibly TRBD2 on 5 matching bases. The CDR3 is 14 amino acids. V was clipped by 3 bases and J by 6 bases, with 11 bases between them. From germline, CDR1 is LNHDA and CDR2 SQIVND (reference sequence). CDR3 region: CASSIRGTPGELFF. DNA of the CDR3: TGTGCCAGTAGTATCCGGGGAACCCCCGGGGAGCTGTTTTTT.

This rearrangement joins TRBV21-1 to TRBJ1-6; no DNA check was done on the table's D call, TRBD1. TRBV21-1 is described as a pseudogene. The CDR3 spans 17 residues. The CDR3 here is CASSGQIKQRVNSPLHF. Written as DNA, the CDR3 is TGTGCCAGCAGCGGCCAAATCAAACAGAGAGTTAATTCACCCCTCCACTTT.

CDR3 loop: CASRPGLQGAIPYEQYF. CDR3 sequence (DNA): TGTGCCAGCAGGCCTGGACTACAGGGGGCGATTCCCTACGAGCAGTACTTC. The chain uses TRBV28 and TRBJ2-7, with 9 bases fitting TRBD1. The ends lost 6 bases at V and 2 bases at J; junction bases unmatched: 14. CDR1 and CDR2 from the germline V gene are MDHEN and SYDVKM. The CDR3 spans 17 residues.

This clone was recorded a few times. The CDR3 spells CASSARPTGRVTDTQYF. For the CDR3, the DNA is TGTGCCAGCAGTGCCCGACCGACAGGCAGGGTGACAGATACGCAGTATTTT. V is TRBV2 and J is TRBJ2-3, with a tentative D call TRBD1 (6 bases). The germline CDR1 and CDR2 sequences are SNHLY and FYNNEI. CDR3 size: 17 residues. Trimming pared 4 bases from V and 3 bases from J, leaving 20 bases between. Full variable domain (remainder filled in from reference TRBV2 and TRBJ2-3): EPEVTQTPSHQVTQMGQEVILRCVPISNHLYFYWYRQILGQKVEFLVSFYNNEISEKSEIFDDQFSVERPDGSNFTLKIRSTKLEDSAMYFCASSARPTGRVTDTQYFGPGTRLTVL.